This T cell receptor (beta chain) was found in a study of T cells after yellow fever vaccination. General study points: Post-booster repertoires again held most primary-vaccination clones (roughly 96% CD4, around 90% CD8).

Trimming removed 10 bases from V and 0 bases from J, with 25 bases in between. Germline V gene data show CDR1 as LNHDA and CDR2 as SQIVND (reference sequence). This CDR3 is built from 18 residues. This clonotype has a handful of counts. What it binds is not known. Generation of TCR cDNA used 5'RACE template switching (which added a universal primer site and UMIs). One entry per CDR3 protein, called by TCRdb with MiXCR from the 5' RACE reads. The repertoire has around 360,000 distinct CDR3 sequences, under 14% of them found once; the top ten carry less than 20%. The chain links TRBV19 to TRBJ2-1; a weak D match, TRBD2 (7 bases). This receptor was taken from a man between 18 and 35 years old who received the YFV17D yellow fever vaccine. The specimen was PBMCs, collected on the day of the first yellow fever vaccination. For the CDR3, the DNA is TGTGCCACCCGAGGGGGTGAGAGCGGGGCGAGCTCCTACAATGAGCAGTTCTTC. Its protein product is CATRGGESGASSYNEQFF.